These 6 T cell receptor beta chains originate from one sample sequenced in a study of blood T cell repertoires in COVID-19. TCRdb's copy holds only in-frame clones and misses some; the assay was immunoSEQ multiplex PCR. This sample yields roughly 250,000 clones, of which 88% are seen a single time; about 2.1% belongs to the top ten. The sample was peripheral blood. These receptors came from a woman aged 40 to 50 who had recovered from COVID-19.

This chain joins TRBV4-2 and TRBJ1-5; D is undetermined. The germline V gene encodes CDR1 LGHNA and CDR2 YNFKEQ. V shed 4 bases and J shed 1 base, with 14 bases lying between them. The CDR3 extends over 16 amino acids. Here the CDR3 reads CASSPVGVASNQPQHF. The CDR3 nucleotides read TGTGCCAGCAGCCCTGTCGGAGTTGCAAGCAATCAGCCCCAGCATTTT.

The chain links TRBV6-5 to TRBJ2-7, with TRBD1 matching 7 bases. Germline-derived CDR1 and CDR2 are MNHEY and SVGAGI. The CDR3 contains 15 residues. The ends lost 2 bases at V and 3 bases at J; junction bases unmatched: 7. The CDR3 here is CASSYTQGFGYEQYF. In DNA form, the CDR3 reads TGTGCCAGCAGTTACACACAGGGGTTTGGCTACGAGCAGTACTTC.

The gene calls are TRBV7-8 and TRBJ1-5; D may be TRBD1 (5 bases). Trimming removed 3 bases from V and 4 bases from J, with 7 bases in between. From germline, CDR1 is SGHVS and CDR2 FQNEAQ. This CDR3 has 13 residues. The CDR3 is CASSFPGNQPQHF. The DNA of the CDR3 is TGTGCCAGCAGCTTTCCAGGGAATCAGCCCCAGCATTTT.

The genes are TRBV5-4 and TRBJ2-7; TRBD1 matches at 8 bases. Germline V gives CDR1 SGHNT, CDR2 YYREEE (reference sequence). With V trimmed by 4 bases and J by 1 base, 4 bases remained unmatched. CDR3 length: 14 amino acids. CDR3 nucleotides: TGTGCCAGCAGCGGACAGGGTCTTTCCTACGAGCAGTACTTC. It translates to CASSGQGLSYEQYF.

The gene calls are TRBV28 and TRBJ2-7, with unresolved D. This CDR3 region has 13 residues. Germline V gene lookup returns CDR1 MDHEN and CDR2 SYDVKM. Trimming removed 5 bases from V and 2 bases from J, with 10 bases in between. CDR3 sequence (DNA): TGTGCCAGCAGTGAGACGGGTACCTACGAGCAGTACTTC. Translation: CASSETGTYEQYF.

The chain recombines TRBV12-5 with TRBJ2-1; unclear D gene. This CDR3 is 15 amino acids long. With 0 bases removed from V and 7 bases from J, the gap between germline ends came to 13 bases. Germline lookup yields CDR1 LGHNT and CDR2 FRNRAP. The CDR3 loop is CASGLVRRAYNEQFF. CDR3 nucleotides: TGTGCTAGTGGTTTGGTACGACGAGCGTATAATGAGCAGTTCTTC.